The TCR beta chain under discussion was sequenced for a study of blood T cells in healthy people across ages. Each donor gave approximately 9.5 milliliters of peripheral blood. This clonotype was recorded many times. Its antigen is not identified. Germline CDR1 and CDR2: SGHRS and YFSETQ. V lost 1 base and J 0 bases, leaving 13 bases between the germline ends. This CDR3 region has 17 residues. Primed by a sample-barcoded 5' primer and a J-beta primer mix, a second PCR proceeded for roughly 7 to 11 cycles. MiXCR, applied by TCRdb to the 5' RACE reads, yields one record per CDR3 protein. Counted here are 650,000 to 800,000 distinct CDR3 sequences, under 65% occurring once; the ten biggest clones make up about 13%. Regarding the study as a whole: Whereas aged donors had fewer naive CD4+ cells, long-lived donors had more of them and higher diversity.

The V call is TRBV5-1, the J call TRBJ2-2, with D perhaps matching TRBD1 (5 bases). The sequenced sample consisted of blood. This TCR was sampled from an elderly woman in good health. DNA for the CDR3: TGCGCCAGCAGCTTGTGGACACTTCAGGCGAACACCGGGGAGCTGTTTTTT. Protein: CASSLWTLQANTGELFF.